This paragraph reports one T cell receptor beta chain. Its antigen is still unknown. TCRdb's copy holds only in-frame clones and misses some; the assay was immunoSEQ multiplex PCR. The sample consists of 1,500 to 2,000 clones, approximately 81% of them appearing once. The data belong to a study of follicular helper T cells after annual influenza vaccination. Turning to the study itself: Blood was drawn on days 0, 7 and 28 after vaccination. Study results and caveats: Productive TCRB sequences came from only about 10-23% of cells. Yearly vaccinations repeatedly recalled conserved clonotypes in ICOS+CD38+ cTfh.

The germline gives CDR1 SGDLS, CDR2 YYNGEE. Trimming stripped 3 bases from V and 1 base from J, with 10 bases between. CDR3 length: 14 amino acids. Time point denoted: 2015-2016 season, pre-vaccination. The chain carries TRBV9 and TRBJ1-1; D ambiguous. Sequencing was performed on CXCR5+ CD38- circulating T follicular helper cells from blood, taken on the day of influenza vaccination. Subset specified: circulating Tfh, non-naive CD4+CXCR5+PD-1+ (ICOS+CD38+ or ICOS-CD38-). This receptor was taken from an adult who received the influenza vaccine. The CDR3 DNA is TGTGCCAGCAGCGCCACGACGGGGAACACTGAAGCTTTCTTT. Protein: CASSATTGNTEAFF.